This TCR beta chain is drawn from a study of cytomegalovirus exposure and HLA in healthy donors (dated by TCRdb to about 2017). Study-level background: A later analysis indicated that the 120 or so validation repertoires were generated on the platform also employed for the 700 or so repertoires of the first cohort. The study aimed to test whether cataloging public T cell receptors could reveal signatures of past pathogen exposure. Besides the first cohort of around 670 subjects, a separate validation cohort made up of 120 different subjects was used. To predict cytomegalovirus infection status, the study brought together high-throughput TCR immunosequencing, statistical association of individual TCRs with disease status, and machine learning.

Here V drops 1 base and J drops 6 bases, and the junction holds 3 bases not matched to any gene. The CDR3 has 15 amino acids, counting the end cysteine and phenylalanine. Solely the CDR3 DNA is kept, with 45 bases framed from the first base. In the germline V gene (reference sequence), CDR1 corresponds to SEHNR and CDR2 to FQNEAQ. About this clone itself: What antigen it recognizes has not been identified. The input lacks base qualities; no much larger clone sits a single base away.

The donors were included in the validation cohort of roughly 130 subjects, a group kept apart from the approximately 650-subject first cohort. Library prep was done by the immunoSEQ multiplex PCR assay. As for the authors' bioinformatics: To diagnose cytomegalovirus status from the catalog of TCR beta chain sequences, a statistical classification framework was built. The source is immuneACCESS, and TCRdb retained only in-frame sequences with V and J called. Part of the clones is not carried over; for the studies checked, unresolved V genes explain less than half of this, and the remainder is unexplained. The DNA was the basis for D and trimming; V, J and clone size are from that table. Within this sample are roughly 64,000 clones, with 85% to 95% of them counted one time only. 5.8% of the sample is held by the ten biggest clonotypes. Results the study describes overall, beyond this receptor: All 120 or so repertoires were used to score co-occurrence in the validation cohort in a later analysis, because that analysis had no HLA typing for the cohort. The study listed 164 TCR beta chains as associated with cytomegalovirus. Most TCR sequences were seen in very few donors, while some public TCRs were found in many individuals. In vitro tests confirmed that a few of the cytomegalovirus-associated TCR beta chains recognize cytomegalovirus antigens. The classifier was reported to diagnose cytomegalovirus status with high specificity and sensitivity in both the original and validation cohorts. The authors suggested that the approach could potentially be extended to other disease states and immunological phenotypes. In a later analysis, TCRs clustered in the first cohort were found to also tend to co-occur in the 120 or so validation repertoires, with 90% to 95% of cluster scores above 0.

Sequenced: PBMCs. The chain links TRBV7-9 with TRBJ2-1; TRBD2 lines up with 10 middle nucleotides. The TCR sequence derives from a woman aged 18-35 years in good health and CMV-seropositive. The encoded CDR3 is CASSLVGLAVNEQFF. DNA sequence: TGTGCCAGCAGCTTAGTAGGACTAGCGGTCAATGAGCAGTTCTTC.